This T cell receptor (beta chain) was captured in a study of blood T cells in healthy people across ages. Study information: Through template switching, about one barcoded beta molecule was captured per two T cells, as measured in model experiments.

Germline V gene data show CDR1 as LGHDT and CDR2 as YNNKEL (reference sequence). The germline V and J ends were trimmed by 2 bases and 2 bases, with 12 bases remaining between them. The CDR3 is 15 residues long. This clonotype was observed a handful of times. Its target is unknown. The study recruited healthy Caucasian donors from Russia who were aged about 6 to 95. Study-wide points: Unsorted PBMC input precluded a conclusive naive versus antigen-experienced comparison.

Primers used in a second PCR of about 7 to 12 cycles were a sample-barcoded 5' primer and a J-beta primer mix. All cDNA molecules were each tagged by a template-switch adaptor with 12 random nucleotides. TCRdb re-analysed the 5' RACE reads in MiXCR, keeping a single row per CDR3 protein. The repertoire holds about 1.8 million distinct CDR3 sequences, with 40% to 55% as singletons. Sequencing was done on a sample of blood. The chain couples TRBV3-1 to TRBJ2-5, with a possible D match to TRBD2 (6 bases). The sequence was collected from a woman in her 40s in good health. The CDR3 protein is CASSQPGEIQETQYF. The CDR3 DNA sequence: TGTGCCAGCAGCCAACCGGGAGAAATTCAAGAGACCCAGTACTTC.